The clone carrying this TCR beta chain was seen many times. As yet, its antigen is unknown. The sample comes from a study of T cells after yellow fever vaccination. Study-level information: SMART-Seq v4 Ultra Low Input handled preparation of low-cell-number fractions.

The 5'RACE template-switching step produced TCR cDNA and added a universal primer site and UMIs. TCRdb passed the 5' RACE reads through MiXCR, listing each CDR3 protein once. Of fewer than 350,000 distinct CDR3 sequences listed, 8.7% are singletons. Germline values: CDR1 DFQATT, CDR2 SNEGSKA (reference sequence). Trimming cost V 6 bases and J 3 bases, with 11 bases left between them. This CDR3 contains 13 residues. Findings and limits, study-wide: Post-booster repertoires again held most primary-vaccination clones (about 95% CD4, roughly 88% CD8). Abundant clonotypes from the bulk population could have been carried over as contaminants into FACS-sorted repertoires.

This sample comprised PBMCs, obtained on the day of the first yellow fever vaccination. This chain joins TRBV20-1 and TRBJ2-2; D is unclear. The receptor was derived from a man aged 18 to 30 who received the YFV17D yellow fever vaccine. For the CDR3, the DNA is TGCAGTGCCCAGAGGTCTCACACCGGGGAGCTGTTTTTT. It codes for CSAQRSHTGELFF.